The text below deals with one TCR beta chain. Antigen unknown. CDR1 is SGHNT and CDR2 is YYREEE in the germline V gene (reference sequence). The CDR3 totals 16 residues. V was trimmed by 0 bases and J by 5 bases, leaving 17 bases between them. Relapse was seen in all patients after autologous stem cell transplantation, and brentuximab vedotin exposure was variable. Patients showed best responses of complete response, partial response or progressive disease. The data derive from a study of PD-1 blockade in classical Hodgkin lymphoma. Study summary: Nivolumab 3 mg/kg was given intravenously every 2 weeks. Findings and limits, study-wide: In CD4+ cells, TCR diversity went up significantly by C4D1, but in CD8+ cells it did not. Healthy donors were reported to have higher baseline TCR diversity than newly diagnosed patients.

Measured with immunoSEQ multiplex PCR; TCRdb has only the in-frame clones, and not every one. The table records some 64,000 clones, roughly 88% of them present only once. The chain couples TRBV5-4 to TRBJ2-5; TRBD1 might be the D (7 bases). Specimen: peripheral blood mononuclear cells (PBMCs), collected at baseline. The receptor comes from a human donor with classical Hodgkin lymphoma. CDR3 nucleotides: TGTGCCAGCAGCTTGGGACTAGACAGGGATCGGGAGACCCAGTACTTC. Its protein product is CASSLGLDRDRETQYF.